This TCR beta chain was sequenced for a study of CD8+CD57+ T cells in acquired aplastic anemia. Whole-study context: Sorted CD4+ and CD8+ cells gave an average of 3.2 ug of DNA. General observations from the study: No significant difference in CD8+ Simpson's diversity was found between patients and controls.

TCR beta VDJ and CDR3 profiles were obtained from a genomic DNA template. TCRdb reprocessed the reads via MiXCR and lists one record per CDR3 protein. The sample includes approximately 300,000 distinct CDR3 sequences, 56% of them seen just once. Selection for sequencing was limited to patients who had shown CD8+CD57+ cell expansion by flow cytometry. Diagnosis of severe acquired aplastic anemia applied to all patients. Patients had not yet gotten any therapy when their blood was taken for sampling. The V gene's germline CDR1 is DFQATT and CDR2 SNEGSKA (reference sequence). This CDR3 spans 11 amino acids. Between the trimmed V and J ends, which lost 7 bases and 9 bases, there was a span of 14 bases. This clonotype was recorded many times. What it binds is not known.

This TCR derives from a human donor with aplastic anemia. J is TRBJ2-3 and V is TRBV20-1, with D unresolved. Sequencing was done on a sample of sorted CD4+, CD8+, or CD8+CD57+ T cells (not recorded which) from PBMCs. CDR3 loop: CSVLTGETQYF. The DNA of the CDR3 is TGCAGTGTTCTCACTGGGGAAACGCAGTATTTT.